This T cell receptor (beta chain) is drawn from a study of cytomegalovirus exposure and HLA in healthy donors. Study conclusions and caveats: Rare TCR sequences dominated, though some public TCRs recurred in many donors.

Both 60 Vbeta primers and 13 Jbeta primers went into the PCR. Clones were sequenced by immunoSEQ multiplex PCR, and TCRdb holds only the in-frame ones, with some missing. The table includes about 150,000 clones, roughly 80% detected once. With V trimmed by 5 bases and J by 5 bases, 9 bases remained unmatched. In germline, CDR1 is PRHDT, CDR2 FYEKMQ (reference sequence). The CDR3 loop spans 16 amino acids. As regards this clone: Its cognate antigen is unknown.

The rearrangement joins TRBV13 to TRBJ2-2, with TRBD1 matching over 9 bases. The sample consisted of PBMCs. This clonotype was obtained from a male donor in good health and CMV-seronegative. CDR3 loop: CASSRKQGASTGELFF. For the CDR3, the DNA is TGTGCCAGCAGCAGAAAACAGGGGGCGTCTACCGGGGAGCTGTTTTTT.